This TCR beta chain was captured in a study of blood T cell repertoires in COVID-19. Whole-study context: Donors in the United States, Italy and Spain gave samples during acute or convalescent COVID-19. T cells, B-cell-depleted T cells, or PBMCs provided the cDNA or gDNA that served as material.

Germline assignment: CDR1 MNHNS and CDR2 SASEGT. The V and J ends lost 2 bases and 1 base respectively, with 8 bases between them. The CDR3 runs 14 residues. Original processing methods: Reference gene primer amplification gave nucleated cell count estimates. Repertoires were generated with immunoSEQ multiplex PCR, while TCRdb's copy carries only in-frame clones and drops some. V and J calls plus clone size are reproduced from that table; the DNA served to infer D and trimming. Among some 76,000 clones listed, approximately 90% were seen once. The chain joins TRBV6-1 to TRBJ2-5; D is perhaps TRBD1 (7 bases). The TCR was taken from a man in his sixties with acute or convalescent COVID-19. Sequenced material: peripheral blood. The CDR3 reads CASSEQGGQETQYF. The CDR3 coding sequence is TGTGCCAGCAGTGAACAGGGGGGCCAAGAGACCCAGTACTTC.